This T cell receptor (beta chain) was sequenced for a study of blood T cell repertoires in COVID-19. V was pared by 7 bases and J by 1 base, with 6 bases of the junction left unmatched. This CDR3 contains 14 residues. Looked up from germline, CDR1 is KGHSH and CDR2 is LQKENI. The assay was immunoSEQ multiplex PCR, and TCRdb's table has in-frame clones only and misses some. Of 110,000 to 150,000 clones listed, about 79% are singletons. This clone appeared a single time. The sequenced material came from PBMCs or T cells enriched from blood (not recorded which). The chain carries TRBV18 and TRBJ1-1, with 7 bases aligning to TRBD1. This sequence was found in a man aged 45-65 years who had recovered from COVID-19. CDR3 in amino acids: CASLPNRGNTEAFF. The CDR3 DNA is TGTGCCAGCTTACCCAACAGGGGGAACACTGAAGCTTTCTTT.